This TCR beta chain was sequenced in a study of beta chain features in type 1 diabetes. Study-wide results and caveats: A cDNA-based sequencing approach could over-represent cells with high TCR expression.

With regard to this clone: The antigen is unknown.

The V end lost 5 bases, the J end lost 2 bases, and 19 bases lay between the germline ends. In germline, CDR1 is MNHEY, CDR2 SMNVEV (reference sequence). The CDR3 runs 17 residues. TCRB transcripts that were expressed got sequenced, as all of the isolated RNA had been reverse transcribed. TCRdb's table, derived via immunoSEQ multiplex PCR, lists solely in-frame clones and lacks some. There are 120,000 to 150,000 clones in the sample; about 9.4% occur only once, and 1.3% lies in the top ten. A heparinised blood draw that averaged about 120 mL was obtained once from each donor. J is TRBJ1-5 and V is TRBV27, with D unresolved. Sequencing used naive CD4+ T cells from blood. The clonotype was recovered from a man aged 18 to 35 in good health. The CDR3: CASSLIGRGRGNQPQHF. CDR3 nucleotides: TGTGCCAGCAGTCTCATTGGACGGGGAAGGGGCAATCAGCCCCAGCATTTT.